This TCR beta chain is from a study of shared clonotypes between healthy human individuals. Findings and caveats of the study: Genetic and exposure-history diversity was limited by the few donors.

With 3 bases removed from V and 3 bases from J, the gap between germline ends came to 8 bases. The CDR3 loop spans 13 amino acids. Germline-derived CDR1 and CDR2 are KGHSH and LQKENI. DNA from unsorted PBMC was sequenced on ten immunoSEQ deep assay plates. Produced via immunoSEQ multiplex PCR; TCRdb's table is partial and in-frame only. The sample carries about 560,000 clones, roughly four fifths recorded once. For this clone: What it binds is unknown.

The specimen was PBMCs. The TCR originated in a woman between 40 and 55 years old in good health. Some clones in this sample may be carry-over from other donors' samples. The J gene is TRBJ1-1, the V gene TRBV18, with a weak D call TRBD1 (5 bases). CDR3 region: CASSPRGHTEAFF. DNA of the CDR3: TGTGCCAGCTCACCGAGGGGTCACACTGAAGCTTTCTTT.